The rows below give T cell receptor beta chains drawn from one sample of a study of blood T cell repertoires in COVID-19. The assay was immunoSEQ multiplex PCR, and TCRdb's table has in-frame clones only and misses some. Of roughly 68,000 clones listed, 76% are singletons. The source material was peripheral blood. The receptors shown here come from a man in his 60s with COVID-19, enrolled during active disease. Both conserved end residues are part of each CDR3. A D gene is named only where the DNA matches it firmly. Size is stated for part of the rows, as once, few or many counts, or as a class when the clone is expanded.

17,once,TRBJ2-1,TRBV10-1,NA,CASSESRGRHGSNEQFF,TGCGCCAGCAGTGAGTCAAGGGGCCGACACGGGAGTAATGAGCAGTTCTTC
14,NA,TRBJ1-2,TRBV5-6,NA,CASSLEEGPYGYTF,TGTGCCAGCAGCTTGGAGGAGGGCCCCTATGGCTACACCTTC
15,NA,TRBJ1-1,TRBV5-5,NA,CASSLVPDMNTEAFF,TGTGCCAGCAGCTTGGTCCCGGACATGAACACTGAAGCTTTCTTT
15,NA,TRBJ2-5,TRBV4-2,NA,CASSQDPASSETQYF,TGTGCCAGCAGCCAAGACCCGGCTAGCTCGGAGACCCAGTACTTC
13,NA,TRBJ1-1,TRBV12-3/TRBV12-4,TRBD1,CASTLTGGTEAFF,TGTGCCAGCACCCTAACAGGGGGCACTGAAGCTTTCTTT
15,NA,TRBJ2-5,TRBV9,TRBD2,CASSLSGSPQETQYF,TGTGCCAGCAGCCTTAGCGGGAGTCCCCAAGAGACCCAGTACTTC
13,NA,TRBJ1-1,TRBV5-1,NA,CASRREWNTEAFF,TGCGCCAGCCGGAGGGAATGGAACACTGAAGCTTTCTTT
13,NA,TRBJ2-4,TRBV11-3,TRBD2,CASSLVGGEIQYF,TGTGCCAGCAGCTTAGTGGGAGGGGAAATTCAGTACTTC
14,NA,TRBJ2-7,TRBV30,TRBD1,CAWRGLAGGYEQYF,TGTGCCTGGAGGGGTTTGGCAGGGGGCTACGAGCAGTACTTC
19,NA,TRBJ1-4,TRBV19,NA,CASSSRRGEVSPTNEKLFF,TGTGCCAGTAGTTCGCGCCGCGGGGAAGTCTCCCCAACTAATGAAAAACTGTTTTTT
13,NA,TRBJ2-3,TRBV5-1,NA,CASSEERADTQYF,TGCGCCAGCAGCGAAGAGAGAGCAGATACGCAGTATTTT
15,NA,TRBJ2-4,TRBV18,NA,CASSPQGTGKNIQYF,TGTGCCAGCTCACCCCAGGGAACAGGGAAAAACATTCAGTACTTC
14,NA,TRBJ1-1,TRBV2,NA,CASSAGTSNTEAFF,TGTGCCAGCAGTGCGGGGACATCGAACACTGAAGCTTTCTTT
17,NA,TRBJ2-2,TRBV24-1,TRBD2,CATSEISGRAGTGELFF,TGTGCCACCAGTGAAATTAGCGGGAGGGCCGGGACCGGGGAGCTGTTTTTT
16,few,TRBJ1-2,TRBV18,TRBD1,CASSPTGQGEGYGYTF,TGTGCCAGCTCCCCGACGGGACAGGGTGAAGGCTATGGCTACACCTTC
13,NA,TRBJ1-6,TRBV7-2,NA,CASSLQKLSPLHF,TGTGCCAGCAGCCTCCAGAAATTGTCACCCCTCCACTTT
14,NA,TRBJ1-1,TRBV9,NA,CASSPGLRRTEAFF,TGTGCCAGCAGCCCGGGACTTAGAAGGACTGAAGCTTTCTTT
13,NA,TRBJ2-7,TRBV28,TRBD1,CVSTGTGVSEQYF,TGTGTCTCGACCGGGACAGGGGTTTCCGAGCAGTACTTC
11,few,TRBJ1-2,TRBV12-3/TRBV12-4,NA,CASSVGDGYTF,TGTGCCAGCAGCGTAGGGGATGGCTACACCTTC
13,NA,TRBJ2-2,TRBV7-9,TRBD1,CASSGDSTGELFF,TGTGCCAGCAGCGGGGACAGCACCGGGGAGCTGTTTTTT
13,once,TRBJ1-1,TRBV4-1,NA,CASSQGRNTEAFF,TGCGCCAGCAGCCAGGGGAGGAACACTGAAGCTTTCTTT
14,once,TRBJ2-1,TRBV14,TRBD2,CASSPAGVVNEQFF,TGTGCCAGCAGCCCAGCGGGAGTAGTCAATGAGCAGTTCTTC
14,NA,TRBJ1-2,TRBV30,NA,CAWTRTESNYGYTF,TGTGCCTGGACCAGGACAGAATCTAACTATGGCTACACCTTC
15,NA,TRBJ2-7,TRBV5-4,NA,CASSLPGGQPYEQYF,TGTGCCAGCAGTCTCCCGGGGGGACAACCATACGAGCAGTACTTC
14,NA,TRBJ2-3,TRBV30,TRBD2,CAWAPGLAGDTQYF,TGTGCCTGGGCGCCGGGACTAGCGGGAGATACGCAGTATTTT
15,once,TRBJ2-5,TRBV2,NA,CASRKGPAGGETQYF,TGTGCCAGCAGGAAGGGCCCCGCAGGAGGCGAGACCCAGTACTTC